Described below is a single TCR beta chain sequence and its context. Its antigen is unknown. CD8 cells classed as naive were CD45RO-negative and positively selected for CCR7, excluding terminally differentiated effector memory CD45RA+ cells. Donors comprised healthy HIV-negative adults lacking recent acute infections or vaccinations. This specimen comes from a study of shared clonotypes between healthy human individuals. Looking at the study overall: Each donor's CD8 memory used one plate, CD8 naive two, each CD4 subset three. Whole-study results and caveats: Among non-shared clonotypes, generation probabilities were lower than among those shared by all four donors.

Trimming took 0 bases from V and 4 from J; bases not matched to a gene: 12. Germline V lookup: CDR1 SGHVS, CDR2 FQNEAQ. The CDR3 extends over 18 amino acids. Sequenced by immunoSEQ multiplex PCR; TCRdb stores in-frame clones only, minus some. The repertoire consists of about 580,000 clones, with about 98% occurring once and the leading ten covering approximately 0.3%. The TCR was taken from a man aged 30 to 45 in good health. The specimen was naive CD8+ T cells sorted from blood. This chain links TRBV7-8 with TRBJ2-3; 8 bases match TRBD2. The CDR3 DNA follows: TGTGCCAGCAGCTTAGCGGAGGTAGTACGGGGGGGGCCAGATACGCAGTATTTT. Amino acids: CASSLAEVVRGGPDTQYF.